These 18 T cell receptor beta chains came from one sample sequenced in a study of T cells after yellow fever vaccination. TCRdb re-called the 5' RACE reads with MiXCR, one entry per CDR3 protein. The sample holds some 500,000 distinct CDR3 sequences, about 14% seen once. The sequencing here drew on PBMCs, taken on the day of the yellow fever booster vaccination. The receptors here all came from a man aged 25 to 40 who received the YFV17D yellow fever vaccine.

This chain links TRBV19 with TRBJ2-2; D gene unclear. The germline V gene has CDR1 LNHDA and CDR2 SQIVND (reference sequence). Between the trimmed V and J ends, which lost 4 bases and 1 base, there was a span of 7 bases. The CDR3 is 14 amino acids. CDR3 amino acids: CASSKTRNTGELFF. Written as DNA, the CDR3 is TGTGCCAGTAGTAAAACAAGGAACACCGGGGAGCTGTTTTTT. Using reference TRBV19 and TRBJ2-2 for the parts outside the CDR3, the full variable domain is DGGITQSPKYLFRKEGQNVTLSCEQNLNHDAMYWYRQDPGQGLRLIYYSQIVNDFQKGDIAEGYSVSREKKESFPLTVTSAQKNPTAFYLCASSKTRNTGELFFGEGSRLTVL.

This clonotype has only a few counts. This chain connects TRBV7-2 to TRBJ2-5; no clear D gene. Germline CDR1 and CDR2: SGHTA and FQGNSA. The V end lost 5 bases, the J end lost 5 bases, and 6 bases lay between the germline ends. The CDR3 sequence is 11 residues long. The CDR3 DNA is TGTGCCAGCAGCCGCGTTGAGACCCAGTACTTC. It translates to CASSRVETQYF.

V gene TRBV5-1 combines with J gene TRBJ2-5, with 11 bases aligning to TRBD2. This CDR3 has 14 amino acids. V dropped 4 bases and J dropped 5; count of bases not matched to a gene: 4. The V gene's germline CDR1 is SGHRS and CDR2 YFSETQ. CDR3 amino acids: CASSVSGRGETQYF. CDR3 coding DNA: TGCGCCAGCAGCGTTAGCGGGAGGGGTGAGACCCAGTACTTC.

V gene TRBV6-1 combines with J gene TRBJ1-5, with TRBD1 identical over 8 bases. CDR1 and CDR2 from the germline V gene are MNHNS and SASEGT. The CDR3 is 15 residues long. The junction had 6 bases not matched to a gene; V was cut back by 4 bases and J by 4 bases. Here the CDR3 reads CASSGTWTGNQPQHF. In DNA, the CDR3 is TGTGCCAGCAGTGGGACATGGACAGGGAATCAGCCCCAGCATTTT.

The CDR3 DNA sequence: TGTGCCAGCAGTCAGGGGTTAGGCTACACCTTC. Translation: CASSQGLGYTF. The chain couples TRBV28 to TRBJ1-2; D is possibly TRBD1 (6 bases). This CDR3 contains 11 residues. V shed 5 bases and J shed 8 bases, with 9 bases lying between them. Germline loops: CDR1 MDHEN, CDR2 SYDVKM.

This clonotype was found a few times. The chain recombines TRBV3-1 with TRBJ2-2; D is perhaps TRBD2 (6 bases). The CDR3 has 15 residues. Germline CDR1 LGHDT, CDR2 YNNKEL (reference sequence). V shed 4 bases and J shed 1 base, with 10 bases lying between them. CDR3 region: CASSRGGVNTGELFF. CDR3 bases: TGTGCCAGCAGCCGAGGCGGGGTGAACACCGGGGAGCTGTTTTTT. The complete variable domain, with remaining parts taken from reference TRBV3-1 and TRBJ2-2, reads DTAVSQTPKYLVTQMGNDKSIKCEQNLGHDTMYWYKQDSKKFLKIMFSYNNKELIINETVPNRFSPKSPDKAHLNLHINSLELGDSAVYFCASSRGGVNTGELFFGEGSRLTVL.

The sample holds a few counts of this clonotype. The chain uses TRBV4-3 and TRBJ2-1; a weak D match, TRBD2 (5 bases). This CDR3 region has 18 residues. V shed 0 bases and J shed 0 bases, with 15 bases lying between them. The germline V gene encodes CDR1 LGHNA and CDR2 YSLEER. CDR3 DNA: TGCGCCAGCAGCCAAGATAAAGGACTTTCGAGCTCCTACAATGAGCAGTTCTTC. It encodes CASSQDKGLSSSYNEQFF.

This clonotype came up once. The V gene is TRBV3-1, the J gene TRBJ2-1; 10 nucleotides line up with TRBD2. This CDR3 contains 19 residues. Germline CDR1 and CDR2: LGHDT and YNNKEL (reference sequence). V gave up 5 bases and J gave up 1 base; unmatched junction bases: 14. This CDR3 is CASSGMPPSGSRSYNEQFF. In DNA form, the CDR3 reads TGTGCCAGCAGCGGAATGCCACCTAGCGGGAGTCGGTCCTACAATGAGCAGTTCTTC.

The chain combines TRBV12-3 or TRBV12-4 with TRBJ2-7, with D unresolved. This CDR3 is built from 15 residues. The V end lost 6 bases, the J end lost 0 bases, and 15 bases lay between the germline ends. For the CDR3, the DNA is TGTGCCAGCAGCCCCCCCGTCGCGACCTCCTACGAGCAGTACTTC. This sequence encodes CASSPPVATSYEQYF.

This clonotype was detected ten times or more. V usage is TRBV20-1 and J usage is TRBJ2-3, with 9 bases aligning to TRBD2. V dropped 6 bases and J dropped 9; count of bases not matched to a gene: 13. The germline V gene has CDR1 DFQATT and CDR2 SNEGSKA (reference sequence). This CDR3 has 14 amino acids. CDR3 DNA: TGCAGTGCAGATCCCGGGACTAGCATTGGGACGCAGTATTTT. It encodes CSADPGTSIGTQYF.

This clonotype was seen a handful of times. V and J are TRBV10-3 and TRBJ2-7; 8 bases align to TRBD2. CDR3 length: 14 residues. V gave up 8 bases and J gave up 3 bases; unmatched junction bases: 9. The germline V gene encodes CDR1 ENHRY and CDR2 SYGVKD. In DNA, the CDR3 is TGTGCCATCTCGCTCAACCGGGAGGGCTACGAGCAGTACTTC. Translating it yields CAISLNREGYEQYF.

The V call is TRBV29-1, the J call TRBJ2-5; 7 nucleotides line up with TRBD2. Trimming removed 7 bases from V and 1 base from J; junction bases left unmatched: 3. The length of the CDR3 is 12 residues. The germline CDR1 and CDR2 sequences are SQVTM and ANQGSEA. In DNA form, the CDR3 reads TGCAGCGAGTCTAGCGGCCAAGAGACCCAGTACTTC. This translates into CSESSGQETQYF.

This clonotype was picked up a small number of times. J is TRBJ2-3 and V is TRBV7-9, with 8 bases matching TRBD2. The CDR3 has 15 residues. The trim removed 10 bases at V and 0 bases at J, leaving 9 bases unmatched. Looked up from germline, CDR1 is SEHNR and CDR2 is FQNEAQ (reference sequence). The CDR3 loop reads CATQRASGSTDTQYF. The CDR3 DNA reads as TGTGCCACTCAGAGGGCTAGCGGGAGCACAGATACGCAGTATTTT.

The chain carries TRBV7-2 and TRBJ2-7; a possible D gene is TRBD2 (5 bases). The CDR3 is 14 amino acids. With 5 bases removed from V and 5 bases from J, the gap between germline ends came to 16 bases. Germline CDR1 reads SGHTA; CDR2 reads FQGNSA. CDR3 amino acids: CASSLGLGGHEQYF. CDR3 nucleotides: TGTGCCAGCAGCCTAGGGTTGGGCGGGCACGAGCAGTACTTC.

The gene calls are TRBV5-6 and TRBJ2-3; D gene unclear. The V gene lost 1 base and the J gene lost 2 bases, with 11 bases spanning the gap. This CDR3 spans 15 amino acids. Germline CDR1 is SGHDT and CDR2 is YYEEEE. CDR3 nucleotide sequence: TGTGCCAGCAGCTTGAATTTAGGCAACACAGATACGCAGTATTTT. Its protein is CASSLNLGNTDTQYF.

This clonotype has only a few counts. The chain has TRBV7-9 and TRBJ1-2; D is unclear. The V gene lost 1 base and the J gene lost 0 bases, with 6 bases spanning the gap. CDR3 length: 14 residues. The germline CDR1 and CDR2 sequences are SEHNR and FQNEAQ (reference sequence). CDR3 region: CASSLDQANYGYTF. As DNA, the CDR3 is TGTGCCAGCAGCTTAGATCAAGCTAACTATGGCTACACCTTC.

The chain carries TRBV24-1 and TRBJ2-1; D might be TRBD1 or TRBD2, each matching 5 bases. This CDR3 is 12 amino acids long. Trimming stripped 4 bases from V and 15 bases from J, with 15 bases between. Germline CDR1 is KGHDR and CDR2 is SFDVKD. The CDR3 nucleotides are TGTGCCACCAGTGAAGGAGCAGGGAGTAGGTTCTTC. It encodes CATSEGAGSRFF.

This clonotype has a handful of counts. The V call is TRBV14, the J call TRBJ2-7, with a weak D call TRBD2 (5 bases). CDR3 size: 15 residues. V was shortened by 0 bases and J by 6 bases, with 15 bases between the two germline ends. From germline, CDR1 is SGHDN and CDR2 FVKESK. The CDR3 bases are TGTGCCAGCAGCCAAGATCCGGCGGGTAGTAGCGAGCAGTACTTC. Its translation: CASSQDPAGSSEQYF. The variable domain in full, with the rest retrieved from reference TRBV14 and TRBJ2-7, is EAGVTQFPSHSVIEKGQTVTLRCDPISGHDNLYWYRRVMGKEIKFLLHFVKESKQDESGMPNNRFLAERTGGTYSTLKVQPAELEDSGVYFCASSQDPAGSSEQYFGPGTRLTVT.